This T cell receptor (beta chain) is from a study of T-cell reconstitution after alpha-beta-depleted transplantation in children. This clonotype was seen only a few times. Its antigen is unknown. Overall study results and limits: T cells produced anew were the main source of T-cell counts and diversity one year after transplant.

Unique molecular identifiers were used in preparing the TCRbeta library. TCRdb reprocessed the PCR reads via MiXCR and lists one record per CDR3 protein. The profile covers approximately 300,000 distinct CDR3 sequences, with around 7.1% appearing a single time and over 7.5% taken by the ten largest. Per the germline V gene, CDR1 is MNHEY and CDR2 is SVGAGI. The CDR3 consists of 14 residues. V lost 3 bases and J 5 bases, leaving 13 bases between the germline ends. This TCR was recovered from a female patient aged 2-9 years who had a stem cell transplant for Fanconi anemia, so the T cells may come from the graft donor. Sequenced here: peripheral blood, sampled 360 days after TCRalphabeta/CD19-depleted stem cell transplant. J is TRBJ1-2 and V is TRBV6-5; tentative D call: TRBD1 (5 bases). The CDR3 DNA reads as TGTGCCAGCAGTTATAGAGACAGCGCGTATGGCTACACCTTC. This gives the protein CASSYRDSAYGYTF.